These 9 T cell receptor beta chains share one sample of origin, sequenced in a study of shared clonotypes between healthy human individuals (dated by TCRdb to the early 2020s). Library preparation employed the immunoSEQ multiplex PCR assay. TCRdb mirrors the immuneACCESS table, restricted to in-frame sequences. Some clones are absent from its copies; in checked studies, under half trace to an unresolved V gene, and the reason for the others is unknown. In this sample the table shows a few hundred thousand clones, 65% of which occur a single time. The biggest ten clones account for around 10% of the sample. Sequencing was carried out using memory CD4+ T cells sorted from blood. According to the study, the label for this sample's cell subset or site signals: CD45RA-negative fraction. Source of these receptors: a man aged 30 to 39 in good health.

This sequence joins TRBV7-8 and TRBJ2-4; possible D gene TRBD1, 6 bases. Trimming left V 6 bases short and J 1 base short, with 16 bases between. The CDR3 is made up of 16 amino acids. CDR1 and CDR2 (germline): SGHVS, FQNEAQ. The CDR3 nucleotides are TGTGCCAGCAGTCTGACCGTAACAGGGGCCAAAAACATTCAGTACTTC. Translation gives CASSLTVTGAKNIQYF. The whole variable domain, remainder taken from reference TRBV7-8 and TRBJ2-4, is GAGVSQSPRYKVAKRGQDVALRCDPISGHVSLFWYQQALGQGPEFLTYFQNEAQLDKSGLPSDRFFAERPEGSVSTLKIQRTQQEDSAVYLCASSLTVTGAKNIQYFGAGTRLSVL.

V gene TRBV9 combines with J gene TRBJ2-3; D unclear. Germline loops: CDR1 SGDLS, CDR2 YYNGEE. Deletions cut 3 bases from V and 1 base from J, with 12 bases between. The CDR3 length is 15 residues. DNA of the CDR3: TGTGCCAGCAGCGAGCCCCCCGGGCGCACAGATACGCAGTATTTT. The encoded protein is CASSEPPGRTDTQYF.

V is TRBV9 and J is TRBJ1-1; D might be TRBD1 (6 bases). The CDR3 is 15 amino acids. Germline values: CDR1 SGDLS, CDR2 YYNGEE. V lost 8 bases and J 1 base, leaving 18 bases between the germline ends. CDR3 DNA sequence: TGTGCCAGACCCCCCTCGACAGGATCGAACACTGAAGCTTTCTTT. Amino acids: CARPPSTGSNTEAFF.

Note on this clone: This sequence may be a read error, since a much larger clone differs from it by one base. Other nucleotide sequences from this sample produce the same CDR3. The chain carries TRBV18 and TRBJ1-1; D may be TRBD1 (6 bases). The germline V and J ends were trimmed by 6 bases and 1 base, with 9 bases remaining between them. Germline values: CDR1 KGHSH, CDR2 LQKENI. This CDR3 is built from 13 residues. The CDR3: CASSGQSNTEAFF. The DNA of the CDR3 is TGTGCCAGCTCTGGACAGTCGAACACTGAAGCTTTCTTT.

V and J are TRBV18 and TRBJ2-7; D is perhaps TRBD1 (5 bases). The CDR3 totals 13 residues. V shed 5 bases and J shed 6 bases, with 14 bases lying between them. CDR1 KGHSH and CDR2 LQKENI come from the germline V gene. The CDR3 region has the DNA TGTGCCAGCTCAGAAGACAGTTCTCGCGAGCAGTACTTC. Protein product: CASSEDSSREQYF.

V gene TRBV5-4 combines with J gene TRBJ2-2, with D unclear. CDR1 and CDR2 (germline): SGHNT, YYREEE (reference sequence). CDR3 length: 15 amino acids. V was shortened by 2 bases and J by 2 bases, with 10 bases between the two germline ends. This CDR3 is CASSFERQNTGELFF. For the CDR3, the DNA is TGTGCCAGCAGCTTTGAAAGGCAAAACACCGGGGAGCTGTTTTTT.

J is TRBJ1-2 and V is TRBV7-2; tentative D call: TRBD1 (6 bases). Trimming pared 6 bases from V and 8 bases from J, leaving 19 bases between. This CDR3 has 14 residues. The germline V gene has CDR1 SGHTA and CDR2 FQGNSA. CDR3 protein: CASRGDKGVEGYTF. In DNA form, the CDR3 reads TGTGCCAGCAGGGGGGACAAGGGTGTTGAGGGCTACACCTTC.

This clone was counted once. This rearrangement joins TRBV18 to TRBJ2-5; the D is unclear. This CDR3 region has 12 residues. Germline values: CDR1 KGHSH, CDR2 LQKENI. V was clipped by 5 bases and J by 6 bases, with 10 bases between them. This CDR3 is CASSADMQTQYF. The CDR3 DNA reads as TGTGCCAGCTCAGCGGATATGCAGACCCAGTACTTC.

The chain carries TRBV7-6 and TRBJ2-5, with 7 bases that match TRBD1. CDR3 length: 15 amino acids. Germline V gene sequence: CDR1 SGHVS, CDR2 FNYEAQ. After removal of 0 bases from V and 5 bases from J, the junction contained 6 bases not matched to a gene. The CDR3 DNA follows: TGTGCCAGCAGCTTAGCTCCAGGACAGGCGGAGACCCAGTACTTC. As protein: CASSLAPGQAETQYF.